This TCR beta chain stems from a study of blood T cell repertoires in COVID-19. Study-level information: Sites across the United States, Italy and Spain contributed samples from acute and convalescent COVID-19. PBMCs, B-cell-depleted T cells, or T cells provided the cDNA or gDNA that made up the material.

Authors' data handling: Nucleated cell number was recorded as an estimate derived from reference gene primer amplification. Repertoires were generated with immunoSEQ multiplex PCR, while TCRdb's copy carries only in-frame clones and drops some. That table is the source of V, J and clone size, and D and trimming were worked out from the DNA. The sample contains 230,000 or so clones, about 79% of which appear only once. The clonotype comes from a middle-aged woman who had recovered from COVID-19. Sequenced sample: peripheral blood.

The CDR3 spells CASSLRTGELFF. The CDR3 region has the DNA TGTGCCAGCAGCTTACGGACCGGGGAGCTGTTTTTT. The V gene is TRBV11-1, the J gene TRBJ2-2; D is unclear. CDR3 size: 12 residues. From germline, CDR1 is SGHAT and CDR2 FQDESV (reference sequence). With 2 bases removed from V and 5 bases from J, the gap between germline ends came to 3 bases.